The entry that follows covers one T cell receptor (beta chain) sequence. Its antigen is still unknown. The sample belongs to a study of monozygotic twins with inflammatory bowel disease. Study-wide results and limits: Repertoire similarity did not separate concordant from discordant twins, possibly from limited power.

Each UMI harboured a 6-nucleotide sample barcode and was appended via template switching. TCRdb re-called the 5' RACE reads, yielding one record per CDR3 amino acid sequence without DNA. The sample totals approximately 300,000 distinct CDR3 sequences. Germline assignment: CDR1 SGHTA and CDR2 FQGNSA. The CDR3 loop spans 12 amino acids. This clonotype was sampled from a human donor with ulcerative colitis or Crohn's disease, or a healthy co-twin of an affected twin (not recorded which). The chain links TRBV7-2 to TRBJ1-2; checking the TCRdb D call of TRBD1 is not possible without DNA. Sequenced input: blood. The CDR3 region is CASSLEGHGYTF.